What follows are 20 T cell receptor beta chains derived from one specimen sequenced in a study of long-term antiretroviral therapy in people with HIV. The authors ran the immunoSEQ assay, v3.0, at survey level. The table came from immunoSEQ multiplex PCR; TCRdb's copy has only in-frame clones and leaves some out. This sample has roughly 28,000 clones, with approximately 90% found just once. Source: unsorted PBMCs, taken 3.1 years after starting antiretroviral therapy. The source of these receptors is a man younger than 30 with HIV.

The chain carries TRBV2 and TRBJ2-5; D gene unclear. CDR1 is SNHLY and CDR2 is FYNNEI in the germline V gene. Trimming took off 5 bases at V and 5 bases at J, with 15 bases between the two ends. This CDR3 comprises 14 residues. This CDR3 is CASSRYIGGETQYF. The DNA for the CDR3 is TGTGCCAGCAGTCGCTACATTGGTGGGGAGACCCAGTACTTC.

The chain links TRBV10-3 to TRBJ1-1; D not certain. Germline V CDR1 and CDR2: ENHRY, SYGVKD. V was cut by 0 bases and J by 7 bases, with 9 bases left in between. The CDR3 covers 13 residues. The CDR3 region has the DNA TGTGCCATCAGTGAGTCGACGGATTTTGAAGCTTTCTTT. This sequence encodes CAISESTDFEAFF.

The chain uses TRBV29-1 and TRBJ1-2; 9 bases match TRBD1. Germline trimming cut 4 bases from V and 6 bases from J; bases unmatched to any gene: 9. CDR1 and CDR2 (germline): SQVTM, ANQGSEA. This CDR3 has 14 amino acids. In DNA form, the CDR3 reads TGCAGCGTTGGTAACCGGGACAGGGAAGATGGCTACACCTTC. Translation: CSVGNRDREDGYTF.

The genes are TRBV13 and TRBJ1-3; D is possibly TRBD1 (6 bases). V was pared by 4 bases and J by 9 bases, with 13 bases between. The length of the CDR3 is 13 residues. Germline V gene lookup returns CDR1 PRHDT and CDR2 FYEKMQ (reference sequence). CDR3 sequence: CASSSEGGSTIYF. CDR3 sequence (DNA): TGTGCCAGCAGCTCTGAGGGGGGGAGCACCATATATTTT.

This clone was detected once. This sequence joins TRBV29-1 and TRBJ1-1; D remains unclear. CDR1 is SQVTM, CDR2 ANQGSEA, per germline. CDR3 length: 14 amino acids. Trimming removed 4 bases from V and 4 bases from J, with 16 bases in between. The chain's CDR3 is CSVGFLVVPTEAFF. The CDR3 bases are TGCAGCGTTGGTTTTTTAGTCGTCCCCACTGAAGCTTTCTTT.

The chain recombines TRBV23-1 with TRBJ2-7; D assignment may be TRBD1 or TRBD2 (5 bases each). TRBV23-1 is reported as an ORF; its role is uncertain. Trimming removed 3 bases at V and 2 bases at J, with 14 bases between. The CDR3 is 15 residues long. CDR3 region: CASSHSGTSTYEQYF. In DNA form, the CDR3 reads TGCGCCAGCAGTCATTCCGGGACCAGTACCTACGAGCAGTACTTC.

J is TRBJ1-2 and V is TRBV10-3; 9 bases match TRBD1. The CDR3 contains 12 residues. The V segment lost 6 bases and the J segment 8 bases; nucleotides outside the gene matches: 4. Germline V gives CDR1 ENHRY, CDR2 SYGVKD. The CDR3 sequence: CAIRDRGGGYTF. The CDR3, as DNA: TGTGCCATCAGGGACAGGGGAGGAGGCTACACCTTC.

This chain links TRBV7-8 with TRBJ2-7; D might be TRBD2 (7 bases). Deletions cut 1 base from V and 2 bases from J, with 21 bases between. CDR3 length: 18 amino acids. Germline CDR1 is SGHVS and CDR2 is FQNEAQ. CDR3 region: CASSLEGGQRTIAYEQYF. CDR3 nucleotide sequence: TGTGCCAGCAGCTTAGAGGGGGGGCAGCGGACTATTGCCTACGAGCAGTACTTC.

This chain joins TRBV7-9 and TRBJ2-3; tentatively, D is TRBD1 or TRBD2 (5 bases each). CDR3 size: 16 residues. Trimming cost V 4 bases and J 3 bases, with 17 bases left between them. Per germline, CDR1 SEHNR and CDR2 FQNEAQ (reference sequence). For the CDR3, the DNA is TGTGCCAGCAGCTATCGGCAGGGTGGAGGAACAGATACGCAGTATTTT. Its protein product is CASSYRQGGGTDTQYF.

The CDR3 is CASSLQMADTQYF. The CDR3 DNA is TGTGCCAGCAGCCTCCAGATGGCAGATACGCAGTATTTT. V gene TRBV7-6 combines with J gene TRBJ2-3; D gene uncertain. The CDR3 runs to 13 residues. V shed 5 bases and J shed 4 bases, with 10 bases lying between them. In germline, CDR1 is SGHVS, CDR2 FNYEAQ.

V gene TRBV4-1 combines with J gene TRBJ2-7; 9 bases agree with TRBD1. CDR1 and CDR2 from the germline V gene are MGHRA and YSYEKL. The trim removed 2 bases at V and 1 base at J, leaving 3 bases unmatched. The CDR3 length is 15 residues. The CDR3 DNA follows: TGCGCCAGCAGCCAAACGGGACAGGGTTCCTACGAGCAGTACTTC. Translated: CASSQTGQGSYEQYF.

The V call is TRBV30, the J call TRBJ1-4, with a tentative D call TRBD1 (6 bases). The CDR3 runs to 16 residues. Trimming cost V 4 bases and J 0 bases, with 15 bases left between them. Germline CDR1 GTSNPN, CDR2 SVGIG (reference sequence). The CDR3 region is CAWKGDGIPTNEKLFF. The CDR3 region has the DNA TGTGCCTGGAAGGGGGATGGAATTCCAACTAATGAAAAACTGTTTTTT.

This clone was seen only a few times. The CDR3 sequence: CASSVAPADTEAFF. The CDR3 DNA is TGTGCCAGCAGCGTAGCTCCTGCAGACACTGAAGCTTTCTTT. The V and J genes are TRBV9 and TRBJ1-1; D not certain. The CDR3 is made up of 14 amino acids. The germline V gene has CDR1 SGDLS and CDR2 YYNGEE. V dropped 0 bases and J dropped 3 bases, with 9 bases sitting between them.

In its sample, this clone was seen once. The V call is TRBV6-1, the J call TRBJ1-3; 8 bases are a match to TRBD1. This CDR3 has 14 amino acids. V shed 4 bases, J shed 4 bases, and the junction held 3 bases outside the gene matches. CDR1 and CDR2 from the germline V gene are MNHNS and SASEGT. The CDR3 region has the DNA TGTGCCAGCAGTGGACAGGGGATCGGAAACACCATATATTTT. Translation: CASSGQGIGNTIYF.

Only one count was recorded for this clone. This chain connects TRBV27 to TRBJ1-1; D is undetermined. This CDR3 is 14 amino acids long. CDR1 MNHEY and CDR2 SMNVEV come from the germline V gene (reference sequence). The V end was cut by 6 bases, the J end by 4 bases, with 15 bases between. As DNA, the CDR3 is TGTGCCAGCAGAATCAATCCCTTAAGCACTGAAGCTTTCTTT. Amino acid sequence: CASRINPLSTEAFF.

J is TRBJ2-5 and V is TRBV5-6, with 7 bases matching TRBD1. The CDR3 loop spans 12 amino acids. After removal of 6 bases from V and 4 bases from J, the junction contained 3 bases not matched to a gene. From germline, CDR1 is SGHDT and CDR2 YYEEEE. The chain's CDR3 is CASTNRGETQYF. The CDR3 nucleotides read TGTGCCAGCACAAACAGGGGAGAGACCCAGTACTTC.

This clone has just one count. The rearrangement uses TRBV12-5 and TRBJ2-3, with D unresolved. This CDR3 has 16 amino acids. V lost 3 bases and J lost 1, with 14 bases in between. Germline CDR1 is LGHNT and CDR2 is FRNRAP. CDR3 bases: TGTGCTAGTGGTTTTTCTCGACACGAGGGCACAGATACGCAGTATTTT. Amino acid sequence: CASGFSRHEGTDTQYF.

In DNA, the CDR3 is TGTGCCAGCAGCGCCCTCGACCCATCCTCCGTGGGAGAGACCCAGTACTTC. Translating it yields CASSALDPSSVGETQYF. The chain recombines TRBV9 with TRBJ2-5; D is unresolved. The CDR3 loop spans 17 amino acids. Trimming pared 3 bases from V and 4 bases from J, leaving 22 bases between. CDR1 and CDR2 (germline): SGDLS, YYNGEE.

The CDR3 DNA reads TGCGCCAGCAGCTTGGTCGGGGGAATAGCCAAAAACATTCAGTACTTC. Translation gives CASSLVGGIAKNIQYF. This chain uses TRBV5-1 with TRBJ2-4, with a weak D call TRBD2 (6 bases). V was clipped by 0 bases and J by 0 bases, with 10 bases between them. Germline values: CDR1 SGHRS, CDR2 YFSETQ. This CDR3 region has 16 residues. Full variable domain (remainder filled in from reference TRBV5-1 and TRBJ2-4): KAGVTQTPRYLIKTRGQQVTLSCSPISGHRSVSWYQQTPGQGLQFLFEYFSETQRNKGNFPGRFSGRQFSNSRSEMNVSTLELGDSALYLCASSLVGGIAKNIQYFGAGTRLSVL.

CDR3 bases: TGTGCCAGCAGCCGGGACGTAGGTGGGGCCGGGGAGCTGTTTTTT. Protein: CASSRDVGGAGELFF. This chain connects TRBV7-9 to TRBJ2-2; D possibly uses TRBD1 or TRBD2 (5 bases each). This CDR3 has 15 residues. V lost 5 bases to trimming and J lost 6 bases, with 16 bases between them. Germline assignment: CDR1 SEHNR and CDR2 FQNEAQ (reference sequence).